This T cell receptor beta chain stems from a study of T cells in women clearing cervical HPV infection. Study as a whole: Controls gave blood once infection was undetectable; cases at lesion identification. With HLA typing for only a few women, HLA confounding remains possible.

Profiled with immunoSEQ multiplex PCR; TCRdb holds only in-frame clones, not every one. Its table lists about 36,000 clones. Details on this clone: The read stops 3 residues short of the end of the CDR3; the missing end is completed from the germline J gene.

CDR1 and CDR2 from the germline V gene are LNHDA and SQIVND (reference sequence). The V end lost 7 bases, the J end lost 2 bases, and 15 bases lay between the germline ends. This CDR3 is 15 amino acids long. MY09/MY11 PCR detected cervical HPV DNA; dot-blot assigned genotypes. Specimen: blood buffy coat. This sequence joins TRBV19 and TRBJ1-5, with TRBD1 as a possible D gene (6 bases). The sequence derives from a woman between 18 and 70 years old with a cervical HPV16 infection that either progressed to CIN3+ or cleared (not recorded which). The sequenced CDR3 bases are TGTGCCAGTAATTTGGGGGCGCGAGGCAATCAGCCC. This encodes CASNLGARGNQP. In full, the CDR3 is CASNLGARGNQPQHF.